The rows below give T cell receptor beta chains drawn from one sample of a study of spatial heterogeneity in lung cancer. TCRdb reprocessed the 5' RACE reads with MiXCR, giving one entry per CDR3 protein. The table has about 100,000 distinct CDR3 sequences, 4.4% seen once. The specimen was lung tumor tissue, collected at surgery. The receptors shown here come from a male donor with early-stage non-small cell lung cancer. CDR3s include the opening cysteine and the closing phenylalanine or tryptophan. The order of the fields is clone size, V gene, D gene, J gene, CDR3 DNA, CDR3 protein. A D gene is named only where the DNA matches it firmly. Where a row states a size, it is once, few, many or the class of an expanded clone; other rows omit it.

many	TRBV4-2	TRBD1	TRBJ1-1	TGTGCCAGCAGCCAAACTGGACAGGAGAATCAGAACACTGAAGCTTTCTTT	CASSQTGQENQNTEAFF
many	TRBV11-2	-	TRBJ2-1	TGTGCCAGCAGCTTTGTAGCATCCTACAATGAGCAGTTCTTC	CASSFVASYNEQFF
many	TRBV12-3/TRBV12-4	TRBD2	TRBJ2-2	TGTGCCAGCAGTTCGATAGCGGGAGGGCTATACGGGGAGCTGTTTTTT	CASSSIAGGLYGELFF
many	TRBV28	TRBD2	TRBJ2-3	TGTGCCAGCAGTTCTCCGGTTAGCGGGAGAAGGCGAGATACGCAGTATTTT	CASSSPVSGRRRDTQYF
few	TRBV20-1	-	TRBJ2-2	TGCAGTGCGAGAAGGGTCGACACCGGGGAGCTGTTTTTT	CSARRVDTGELFF
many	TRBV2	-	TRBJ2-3	TGTGCCAGCAGTGTTAGGCGGGCCGACACAGATACGCAGTATTTT	CASSVRRADTDTQYF
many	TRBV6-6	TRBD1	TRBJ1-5	TGTGCCAGCGGCGAGGGACAGGTTAGTCAGCCCCAGCATTTT	CASGEGQVSQPQHF
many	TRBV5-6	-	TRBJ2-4	TGTGCCAGCAGCTTGGTGGAGCAAGCCAAAAACATTCAGTACTTC	CASSLVEQAKNIQYF
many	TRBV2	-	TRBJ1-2	TGTGCCAGCAGTGAAGGGTTTGCCTATGCCGCCTTC	CASSEGFAYAAF
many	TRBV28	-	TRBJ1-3	TGTGCCAGCATAAGGGGCGGGGCCATTGGAAACACCATATATTTT	CASIRGGAIGNTIYF
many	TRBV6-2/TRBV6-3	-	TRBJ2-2	TGTGCCAGCAGTCTCCAGGGTAGCGGTTTTACCGGGGAGCTGTTTTTT	CASSLQGSGFTGELFF
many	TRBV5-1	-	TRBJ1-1	TGCGCCAGCAGCCTTCAGACAGTGAACACTGAAGCTTTCTTT	CASSLQTVNTEAFF
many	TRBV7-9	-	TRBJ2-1	TGTGCCAGCAGCACCACCGAGGTCAATGAGCAGTTCTTC	CASSTTEVNEQFF
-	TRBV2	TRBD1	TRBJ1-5	TGTGCCAGCAGTTATGGGACAGGGAATCAGCCCCAGCATTTT	CASSYGTGNQPQHF
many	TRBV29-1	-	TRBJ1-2	TGCAGCGTTGAGTCTATGCGAGGCTACACCTTC	CSVESMRGYTF
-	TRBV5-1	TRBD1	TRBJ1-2	TGCGCCAGCAGCTTTGGGACAGGGAGCGGCTACACCTTC	CASSFGTGSGYTF
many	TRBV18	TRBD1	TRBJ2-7	TGTGCCAGCTCAGCCAATTTGGGGACAGATTATCACTACGAGCAGTACTTC	CASSANLGTDYHYEQYF
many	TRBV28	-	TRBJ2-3	TGTGCCAGCAGGCAGGGTTTAATGGGTACGCAGTATTTT	CASRQGLMGTQYF
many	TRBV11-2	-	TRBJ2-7	TGTGCCAGCAGCTTAGACAGGCTAGGAGACGAGCAGTACTTC	CASSLDRLGDEQYF
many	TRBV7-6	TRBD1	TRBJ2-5	TGTGCCAGCAGCTTAGGCCAGGGGGCGAGGGTCTTTTTGGAGACCCAGTACTTC	CASSLGQGARVFLETQYF
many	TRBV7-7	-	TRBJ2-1	TGTGCTAGCAGCTTAGGGCAGGATGATGAGCAGTTCTTC	CASSLGQDDEQFF
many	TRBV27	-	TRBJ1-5	TGTGCCAGCAGTCGGGGGGCGGGAGGCAATCAGCCCCAGCATTTT	CASSRGAGGNQPQHF